This T cell receptor (beta chain) was recovered during a study of cytomegalovirus exposure and HLA in healthy donors (dated by TCRdb to 2016 to 2017). Regarding the research as a whole: An earlier analysis of some 600 of the donors reported roughly 300 Gb of sequence data and 117 million unique TCR beta sequences obtained from about 179 million T cells. An early release covering some 640 HLA-typed donors comprised about 300 gigabases of sequencing data and 85 million or so unique TCR sequences. The genetic ancestry cluster associated with self-reported Caucasian donors included around four fifths of the roughly 380 genotyped donors. The study was designed to test whether signatures of past pathogen exposure could be identified by cataloging public T cell receptors. The study used immunosequencing to profile the T cell repertoires of approximately 630 subjects and linked those repertoires to cytomegalovirus serostatus. Along with the roughly 670-subject first cohort, a separate validation cohort of about 110 different subjects was used. To predict cytomegalovirus infection status, the study brought together high-throughput TCR immunosequencing, statistical association of individual TCRs with disease status, and machine learning. To study patterns of TCR occurrence, a later analysis re-analyzed previously published TCR beta repertoires from 666 donors and added high-resolution HLA genotyping. Rather than drawing on any new phenotypic data, the later analysis identified candidate immune exposures from TCR beta sequences and the way those sequences occurred across donors. To decide whether each TCR beta V gene segment behaved as functional or pseudogenic, an earlier analysis of some 600 of the donors relied on high-throughput TCR beta sequencing. Donor age, sex, ethnicity and CMV serostatus were compiled alongside the repertoire data. In a later genetic analysis, genome-wide SNP genotypes for about 65% of the roughly 670 donors were used, and that subset was treated as a discovery cohort. Every repertoire in the discovery cohort had been generated on one and the same sequencing platform. Class I and class II HLA loci were covered by the typing at four-digit resolution. Typing coverage differed by locus: A, B, C, DRB1 and DQB1 were typed in about 620-630 donors, DQA1 in 500 to 550, DPA1 in nearly 610, and DPB1 in 450 to 480. Five DR-DQ haplotypes were treated as single units for association and clustering because of strong linkage in the cohort. Among about 410 genotyped donors of the cohort, an average of approximately 200,000 unique TCR beta nucleotide sequences was sequenced per donor, of which roughly 18% were non-productive. General study outcomes and caveats: While some public TCRs were present in many individuals, most TCR sequences turned up only very rarely across donors. The authors suggested that the approach could potentially be generalized to other disease states and immunological phenotypes. At a false discovery rate of 0.05, a later analysis linked approximately 18,000 TCR beta sequences to specific HLA alleles. A group of highly shared sequence variants was considered likely to be a technical artifact of the sequencing pipeline. A later analysis found that most CMV-associated TCR beta chains appeared HLA-restricted, with HLA associations seemingly driven largely by CMV exposure. The classifier was reported to diagnose cytomegalovirus status with high specificity and sensitivity in both the original cohort and the validation cohort. When HLA alleles, especially DR and DQ, strongly co-occurred, attributing TCR associations to individual alleles was difficult. Because HLA typing was missing for some donors at each locus, association tests included only the typed subset. Several of the top co-occurrence clusters appeared to be linked to parvovirus B19, influenza, CMV and Epstein-Barr virus, according to a later analysis. Compared with equally common non-associated chains, HLA-associated TCR beta chains in a later analysis were more clonally expanded and had lower generation probabilities. According to a later analysis, TCR association rates differed among HLA loci, with DRB1 alleles showing the most associated TCRs and HLA-C alleles showing the fewest. Broadly in line with IMGT annotations, most TCR beta V segments showed up in productive rearrangements about 87% or about 30% of the time in an earlier analysis of 450 to 600 of the donors. The only immune exposure information available for the cohort was CMV serostatus. The study gave a list of about 150 TCR beta chains associated with cytomegalovirus. About 15 rarely observed V segments, including chromosome 9 orphons, were excluded from the earlier analysis of several hundred of the donors because counts were too low. Because the 87-base-pair reads could not distinguish some IMGT-functional V segments, including TRBV6-2 and TRBV6-3, those segments were excluded. Three of the identified cytomegalovirus-associated TCR beta chains were confirmed in vitro to be specific for cytomegalovirus antigens. A further reported finding was that TCR beta sequences accurately predicted the HLA-A and HLA-B alleles for most subjects in the first cohort. Linkage disequilibrium might explain the correlated functional status among segregating V segments, but an unknown experimental factor could not be excluded. Compared with the approximately 670-donor mean, donors in an Asian-associated ancestry cluster had fewer N-insertions in productive TCRs, according to a later genetic analysis. Sequencing depth was assumed to be roughly uniform across donors in the presence/absence analyses, though that assumption may not hold. V-gene and J-gene trimming of TCR beta chains was associated with a missense DCLRE1C variant in a later genetic analysis, and the association was replicated in an independent cohort. This cohort had only TCR beta chains sequenced, and the lack of alpha or paired-chain data limited which features could be detected.

Comments on this clone: This clone's antigen is unknown. No clone much larger than this one lies a single base away; base qualities are absent.

The cohort consisted of approximately 670 healthy bone marrow donors. All cohort members were sampled while nominally healthy, although unrecorded immune exposures were likely present. The donor tested CMV seropositive and was one of the 289 seropositive cohort members. A peripheral blood sample was provided by each donor, and peripheral blood mononuclear cells were used for TCR beta sequencing. Genomic DNA was extracted from the blood cell samples with the Qiagen DNeasy Blood Extraction Kit. CDR1 SNHLY and CDR2 FYNNEI were looked up in the germline V gene. The CDR3 holds 14 amino acids from the cysteine to the phenylalanine. Only CDR3 DNA remains: 42 bases, in frame from the first base. Deletion took 4 bases off V and 7 bases off J, with a span of 14 bases between the germline ends. The method behind the library was the immunoSEQ multiplex PCR assay. For the multiplex PCR, a mixture combining 60 forward primers for TCR Vbeta segments and 13 reverse primers for TCR Jbeta segments was used. The CDR3 region of rearranged TCR beta genes was amplified from genomic DNA with a multiplex PCR assay. The amplified TCR beta libraries were sequenced on the Illumina HiSeq System as 87-base-pair reads. The authors' pipeline ran thus. A later analysis tallied approximately 87 million unique TCR beta chains across the 700 or so repertoires, and approximately 12 million of those chains were shared by two or more donors. Raw reads were error-corrected and collapsed into unique sequences by a nearest-neighbor algorithm in which closely related sequences were merged to remove PCR and sequencing errors. V, D and J gene segments were assigned by aligning CDR3 sequences to IMGT reference sequences. For a sequence to be retained, a match of at least six nucleotides was required to both a V gene segment and a J gene segment. A rearrangement counted as productive if the CDR3 had no stop codons and remained in frame with V and J, and every other rearrangement counted as non-productive. Following IMGT convention, CDR3 was defined as the stretch from the second conserved V-encoded cysteine up to the conserved J-encoded phenylalanine. Sequences without an unambiguous match to a single V gene segment were excluded from the earlier analysis of several hundred of the donors. An earlier analysis of fewer than 750 of the donors called V segments functional above 56.7% productive rearrangements and segregating when the between-donor standard deviation exceeded 5%. A statistical classification framework was built to diagnose cytomegalovirus status from the catalog of TCR beta chain sequences. A later analysis assigned V and J genes by comparing TCR nucleotide sequences with IMGT/GENE-DB human TR gene sequences. Using the TCRdist pipeline, a later analysis assigned CDR3 sequences along with most-parsimonious VDJ recombination scenarios. In a later analysis, every TCR beta chain was defined by the combination of its CDR3 amino acid sequence and its V-gene family, and reads without a unique V-gene family were dropped. In a later analysis, some 600 highly shared, low-generation-probability nucleotide sequences were removed to address suspected cross-contamination and a sequencing artifact. In a later analysis, a clonal expansion index for each public chain was calculated from normalized within-repertoire ranks of inferred template counts. In a later analysis, generation probabilities were computed using a VDJ recombination model fitted to out-of-frame rearrangements, and the results were checked against IGoR. In a later analysis, hypergeometric tests were used to score TCR-TCR, TCR-HLA and TCR-CMV co-occurrence, with a repertoire-size bias correction applied to TCR pairs. In a later analysis, false discovery rates were estimated by permuting HLA or CMV assignments 20 times. In a later analysis, co-occurring TCRs were grouped with DBSCAN, and TCRdist sequence similarity was added when clustering was performed within HLA-allele-positive subsets. Co-occurrence clustering excluded repertoires with fewer than 30,000 or more than 120,000 public chains, plus five with anomalous nucleotide sharing. TCRdb provides this immuneACCESS table in a form limited to in-frame rearrangements. Some clones are lacking; in checked studies, under half of them reflect an unresolved V gene, and why the rest are absent is not known. V and J calls plus clone size are reproduced from that table; the DNA served to infer D and trimming. The sample data list under 150,000 clones, and around 82% of these were observed just once. The top ten clones comprise less than 7.5% of the sample.

Source material: PBMCs. The rearranged segments are TRBV2 and TRBJ1-5; the D gene identity is not certain. The origin of this receptor is a woman in her thirties or forties in good health and CMV-seropositive. The CDR3 protein: CASSGEGPGQPQHF. The base sequence is TGTGCCAGCAGTGGGGAGGGTCCGGGACAGCCCCAGCATTTT.